One sample yielded the 29 T cell receptor beta chains listed below, sequenced in a study of cytomegalovirus exposure and HLA in healthy donors (dated by TCRdb to 2017 to 2019). The library was prepared using the immunoSEQ multiplex PCR assay. The clones in this table, taken by TCRdb from immuneACCESS, are in-frame only. Not every clone is retained; where verified, under half of the shortfall comes from an unresolved V gene, and the cause of the rest is unknown. For this sample there are about 200,000 clones; roughly 88% appear just once. The ten top clones hold about an eighth of the sample. Input material: PBMCs. Source of these receptors: a woman aged 25 to 39 in good health and CMV-seropositive.

J is TRBJ1-3 and V is TRBV30, with TRBD1 identical over 7 bases. CDR3 size: 17 residues. Unmatched junction bases numbered 11, after V lost 2 bases and J lost 1 base. Germline CDR1 is GTSNPN and CDR2 is SVGIG (reference sequence). The CDR3: CAWSYRTGMVSGNTIYF. CDR3 DNA sequence: TGTGCCTGGAGTTATCGGACAGGTATGGTGTCTGGAAACACCATATATTTT.

The genes are TRBV7-9 and TRBJ2-1; D might be TRBD1 (6 bases). There are 15 residues in the CDR3. V lost 5 bases to trimming and J lost 6 bases, with 17 bases between them. Looked up from germline, CDR1 is SEHNR and CDR2 is FQNEAQ (reference sequence). CDR3 coding DNA: TGTGCCAGCAGCGAAGCAGGGGTGGGTCTCAATGAGCAGTTCTTC. Translation gives CASSEAGVGLNEQFF.

The gene calls are TRBV2 and TRBJ2-7; D gene unclear. The CDR3 covers 15 residues. The V end lost 1 base, the J end lost 3 bases, and 13 bases lay between the germline ends. Germline V gene lookup returns CDR1 SNHLY and CDR2 FYNNEI. The CDR3 DNA sequence: TGTGCCAGCAGTGAAGTAACAGAACTTTTCTACGAGCAGTACTTC. Its translation: CASSEVTELFYEQYF.

This clone showed up just a few times. The gene calls are TRBV5-8 and TRBJ1-5; 9 bases map to TRBD1. Unmatched junction bases numbered 8, after V lost 6 bases and J lost 7 bases. The CDR3 extends over 14 amino acids. The V gene's germline CDR1 is SGHTS and CDR2 YDEGEE. CDR3 loop: CASNRDRVEQPQHF. CDR3 nucleotides: TGTGCCAGCAACCGGGACAGGGTTGAACAGCCCCAGCATTTT.

In DNA, the CDR3 is TGTGCCAGCAGCCCTGAGGGGACTCGGGGCTATGGCTACACCTTC. Translated: CASSPEGTRGYGYTF. V and J are TRBV7-6 and TRBJ1-2; tentative D call: TRBD1 (5 bases). V gave up 5 bases and J gave up 4 bases, with 17 bases separating them. CDR1 and CDR2 from the germline V gene are SGHVS and FNYEAQ. This CDR3 is built from 15 residues.

The chain couples TRBV5-1 to TRBJ1-1, with TRBD1 identical over 8 bases. J lost 5 bases, V lost 2 bases, and 5 bases had no gene match. Germline CDR1 reads SGHRS; CDR2 reads YFSETQ. CDR3 length equals 14 residues. Here the CDR3 DNA reads TGCGCCAGCAGCTTAACCCAGGGGGCGACTGAAGCTTTCTTT. Its protein is CASSLTQGATEAFF. Drawing the rest from reference TRBV5-1 and TRBJ1-1, the complete variable domain is KAGVTQTPRYLIKTRGQQVTLSCSPISGHRSVSWYQQTPGQGLQFLFEYFSETQRNKGNFPGRFSGRQFSNSRSEMNVSTLELGDSALYLCASSLTQGATEAFFGQGTRLTVV.

The chain uses TRBV5-6 and TRBJ2-1; 16 bases fit TRBD2. The length of the CDR3 is 15 residues. Trimming took 3 bases from V and 8 from J; bases not matched to a gene: 2. Germline lookup yields CDR1 SGHDT and CDR2 YYEEEE. Written as DNA, the CDR3 is TGTGCCAGCAGCTCGGGACTAGCGGGAGGGTATGAGCAGTTCTTC. Translating it yields CASSSGLAGGYEQFF. Variable domain in full (rest from reference TRBV5-6 and TRBJ2-1): DAGVTQSPTHLIKTRGQQVTLRCSPKSGHDTVSWYQQALGQGPQFIFQYYEEEERQRGNFPDRFSGHQFPNYSSELNVNALLLGDSALYLCASSSGLAGGYEQFFGPGTRLTVL.

This clone was picked up a small number of times. The chain has TRBV7-9 and TRBJ2-1, with D uncertain. Germline CDR1 and CDR2: SEHNR and FQNEAQ (reference sequence). The CDR3 contains 13 residues. Trimming took off 3 bases at V and 10 bases at J, with 13 bases between the two ends. DNA of the CDR3: TGTGCCAGCAGCTTTCCCTCTTCCCGGGAGCAGTTCTTC. Translating it yields CASSFPSSREQFF.

The J gene is TRBJ2-1, the V gene TRBV9; D may be TRBD1 (6 bases). V was shortened by 0 bases and J by 6 bases, with 13 bases between the two germline ends. Looked up from germline, CDR1 is SGDLS and CDR2 is YYNGEE. This CDR3 spans 15 amino acids. In DNA, the CDR3 is TGTGCCAGCAGCGTAGAAGGGGGATGGGGCAATGAGCAGTTCTTC. Its translation is CASSVEGGWGNEQFF.

The V gene is TRBV2, the J gene TRBJ2-3; tentative D call: TRBD1 (6 bases). The V end lost 7 bases, the J end lost 2 bases, and 13 bases lay between the germline ends. The CDR3 is made up of 14 amino acids. CDR1 SNHLY and CDR2 FYNNEI come from the germline V gene. The DNA of the CDR3 is TGTGCCAGCATAAGGGACACACACACAGATACGCAGTATTTT. Its translation: CASIRDTHTDTQYF.

This chain joins TRBV6-1 and TRBJ2-5; TRBD2 is a possible D gene (6 bases). There are 12 residues in the CDR3. With 6 bases removed from V and 5 bases from J, the gap between germline ends came to 10 bases. Germline values: CDR1 MNHNS, CDR2 SASEGT. CDR3 nucleotides: TGTGCCAGCAGAGGAGGGAGCGAGACCCAGTACTTC. This encodes CASRGGSETQYF.

V is TRBV5-1 and J is TRBJ1-2; D is unclear. Germline lookup yields CDR1 SGHRS and CDR2 YFSETQ. The CDR3 length is 14 residues. V lost 3 bases and J lost 7, with 16 bases in between. The CDR3 bases are TGCGCCAGCAGCTCCTCTTCAGTATCCCGTGGCTACACCTTC. It codes for CASSSSSVSRGYTF.

J is TRBJ1-2 and V is TRBV7-8; unclear D gene. This CDR3 comprises 14 residues. Trimming pared 0 bases from V and 3 bases from J, leaving 8 bases between. CDR1 and CDR2 from the germline V gene are SGHVS and FQNEAQ. The CDR3 nucleotides are TGTGCCAGCAGCTTAGCGCAGCGTTACTATGGCTACACCTTC. As protein: CASSLAQRYYGYTF.

The chain carries TRBV27 and TRBJ2-4, with 8 positions matching TRBD2. CDR1 is MNHEY and CDR2 is SMNVEV in the germline V gene (reference sequence). The CDR3 totals 13 residues. J gave up 7 bases and V 3 bases, and 2 bases lay outside the gene matches. As DNA, the CDR3 is TGTGCCAGCAGTTTTGCGGGGGGTAACATTCAGTACTTC. This encodes CASSFAGGNIQYF.

V usage is TRBV19 and J usage is TRBJ2-3; perhaps TRBD1 as D (6 bases). The CDR3 consists of 15 residues. The germline V and J ends were trimmed by 5 bases and 1 base, with 13 bases remaining between them. Germline-derived CDR1 and CDR2 are LNHDA and SQIVND (reference sequence). As DNA, the CDR3 is TGTGCCAGTAGTCCAGGGGATGGCGGCACAGATACGCAGTATTTT. This codes for CASSPGDGGTDTQYF.

The chain has TRBV4-2 and TRBJ2-3; 7 bases map to TRBD2. The CDR3 loop spans 15 amino acids. In germline, CDR1 is LGHNA, CDR2 YNFKEQ. Unmatched junction bases numbered 5, after V lost 4 bases and J lost 1 base. CDR3 sequence: CASSLQRERTDTQYF. The DNA for the CDR3 is TGTGCCAGCAGCCTCCAGCGGGAACGCACAGATACGCAGTATTTT.

The V gene is TRBV9, the J gene TRBJ2-1; 12 bases map to TRBD2. Germline CDR1 is SGDLS and CDR2 is YYNGEE. CDR3 length: 17 amino acids. The ends lost 3 bases at V and 6 bases at J; junction bases unmatched: 10. CDR3 residues: CASSGHHLAGGFNEQFF. The CDR3 bases are TGTGCCAGCAGCGGGCATCACCTAGCGGGAGGGTTCAATGAGCAGTTCTTC.

The chain recombines TRBV10-3 with TRBJ1-2; D perhaps matches TRBD1 (5 bases). Trimming took 4 bases from V and 4 from J, leaving 13 bases between them. CDR1 and CDR2 (germline): ENHRY, SYGVKD. The CDR3 length is 14 residues. The DNA for the CDR3 is TGTGCCATCAGTGGAGACAGCTTGATCTATGGCTACACCTTC. This sequence encodes CAISGDSLIYGYTF.

The V and J genes are TRBV6-1 and TRBJ1-1; tentatively, D is TRBD1 (6 bases). The length of the CDR3 is 15 residues. Germline CDR1 is MNHNS and CDR2 is SASEGT. The V end lost 7 bases, the J end lost 2 bases, and 17 bases lay between the germline ends. The CDR3 here is CASTNQAGANTEAFF. Written as DNA, the CDR3 is TGTGCCAGCACTAATCAGGCAGGGGCCAACACTGAAGCTTTCTTT.

The CDR3: CASSVAGGGNTIYF. The DNA for the CDR3 is TGTGCCAGCAGCGTAGCAGGGGGGGGAAACACCATATATTTT. This rearrangement joins TRBV9 to TRBJ1-3; 7 bases are shared with TRBD1. The CDR3 sequence is 14 residues long. The V segment lost 0 bases and the J segment 4 bases; nucleotides outside the gene matches: 1. The germline V gene has CDR1 SGDLS and CDR2 YYNGEE.

V and J are TRBV18 and TRBJ2-3; D is unresolved. V dropped 2 bases and J dropped 2 bases, with 5 bases sitting between them. This CDR3 has 13 amino acids. Germline V gene data show CDR1 as KGHSH and CDR2 as LQKENI. The CDR3 coding sequence is TGTGCCAGCTCACCATCCATCACAGATACGCAGTATTTT. Residues: CASSPSITDTQYF.

The CDR3 region is CASSLVGTAGNTIYF. In DNA form, the CDR3 reads TGCGCCAGCAGCTTGGTGGGGACAGCTGGAAACACCATATATTTT. The chain couples TRBV5-1 to TRBJ1-3, with 7 nucleotides matching TRBD1. Unmatched junction bases numbered 2, after V lost 0 bases and J lost 2 bases. Germline CDR1 reads SGHRS; CDR2 reads YFSETQ. The CDR3 covers 15 residues.

The V call is TRBV18, the J call TRBJ2-2; a possible D gene is TRBD2 (5 bases). Germline CDR1 KGHSH, CDR2 LQKENI. The CDR3 length is 16 residues. V lost 2 bases and J 2 bases, leaving 12 bases between the germline ends. The CDR3 is CASSPGRAGNTGELFF. For the CDR3, the DNA is TGTGCCAGCTCACCAGGGCGGGCAGGAAACACCGGGGAGCTGTTTTTT.

The gene calls are TRBV2 and TRBJ2-2; D possibly corresponds to TRBD2 (6 bases). V dropped 8 bases and J dropped 1 base, with 11 bases sitting between them. In germline, CDR1 is SNHLY, CDR2 FYNNEI. This CDR3 has 14 residues. The CDR3 spells CASGRDQNTGELFF. In nucleotides, the CDR3 is TGTGCCAGCGGGCGGGACCAGAACACCGGGGAGCTGTTTTTT.

This clone was found once. The gene calls are TRBV6-1 and TRBJ2-1; TRBD2 matches at 13 bases. V was clipped by 4 bases and J by 9 bases; unmatched bases: 9. Germline CDR1 reads MNHNS; CDR2 reads SASEGT. The CDR3 consists of 16 residues. In nucleotides, the CDR3 is TGTGCCAGCAGTGCCGCCGGGACTAGCGGGATCTTTGAGCAGTTCTTC. This sequence encodes CASSAAGTSGIFEQFF.

This clone is a singleton in its sample. The chain recombines TRBV29-1 with TRBJ1-1, with D tentatively TRBD1 (6 bases). Germline V gene lookup returns CDR1 SQVTM and CDR2 ANQGSEA. V was pared by 6 bases and J by 9 bases, with 14 bases between. This CDR3 has 11 residues. The CDR3 is CSVLGGGKAFF. DNA of the CDR3: TGCAGCGTCCTTGGCGGGGGCAAAGCTTTCTTT.

This clone turned up a few times. This rearrangement joins TRBV28 to TRBJ2-7; D might be TRBD1 (6 bases). There are 15 residues in the CDR3. Trimming took off 5 bases at V and 3 bases at J, with 17 bases between the two ends. The germline V gene encodes CDR1 MDHEN and CDR2 SYDVKM. CDR3 bases: TGTGCCAGCAGTAGGACAGCAATCAATCTCTACGAGCAGTACTTC. Its translation is CASSRTAINLYEQYF.

This clone appeared a single time. The V and J genes are TRBV27 and TRBJ2-7, with 7 bases identical to TRBD1. J gave up 3 bases and V 3 bases, and 8 bases lay outside the gene matches. The CDR3 is made up of 15 amino acids. Germline-derived CDR1 and CDR2 are MNHEY and SMNVEV (reference sequence). CDR3: CASSFQRGRSYEQYF. The CDR3 DNA reads as TGTGCCAGCAGTTTTCAAAGGGGGCGCAGCTACGAGCAGTACTTC.

This clone was seen only once. This chain joins TRBV6-1 and TRBJ1-1, with D possibly matching TRBD1 (6 bases). The V and J ends lost 6 bases and 11 bases respectively, with 13 bases between them. The CDR3 loop spans 11 amino acids. CDR1 MNHNS and CDR2 SASEGT come from the germline V gene. CDR3 nucleotides: TGTGCCAGCAGCCTGGGGGGGGGCGCTTTCTTT. Translating gives CASSLGGGAFF.